The sequence of this T cell receptor (beta chain) was determined in a study of blood T cells in healthy people across ages. Across the whole study: About one barcoded TCR beta cDNA was captured per two T cells.

All donors came from Russia, were Caucasian and healthy, and spanned ages roughly 6 to 95. Per-sample PBMC isolation yielded at least 6 million cells. For the second PCR, which ran for roughly 7 to 11 cycles, a sample-barcoded 5' primer and a J-beta primer mix were used. TCRdb reprocessed the 5' RACE reads with MiXCR, giving one entry per CDR3 protein. The table includes roughly 1.6 million distinct CDR3 sequences, about 31% detected once. This clonotype was seen a few times. Sequencing was carried out using blood. The clonotype originates from a woman aged 25-40 years in good health.

The CDR3 sequence: CSASYFSSYNEQFF. CDR3 DNA sequence: TGCAGTGCTAGCTACTTCAGCTCCTACAATGAGCAGTTCTTC. The chain combines TRBV20-1 with TRBJ2-1; D gene ambiguous. The germline V gene encodes CDR1 DFQATT and CDR2 SNEGSKA (reference sequence). Trimming left V 3 bases short and J 0 bases short, with 9 bases between. The CDR3 has 14 amino acids.